The T cell receptor (beta chain) described here comes from a study of T cells in Graves' hyperthyroidism and ophthalmopathy. Broader study findings: Most thyroid clonotypes expanded above 0.001 were also detected in blood.

TCR beta CDR3 region amplification was performed from RNA transcripts. First-round RT-PCR targeting the TCR CDR3 was performed with the HTBI primer set. Each CDR3 protein is one row after TCRdb ran MiXCR on the multiplex PCR reads. The table shows a few hundred thousand distinct CDR3 sequences, with roughly 46% occurring only once. On this clonotype itself: What it binds is unknown.

Absence of ophthalmopathy progression within 18 months defined stable Graves' hyperthyroidism. Patients aged 18 to 65 had newly diagnosed hyperthyroidism of under 2 months' duration. Germline CDR1 is SQVTM and CDR2 is ANQGSEA. V shed 8 bases and J shed 0 bases, with 11 bases lying between them. There are 13 residues in the CDR3. The receptor was isolated from a woman younger than 30 with Graves' hyperthyroidism. Source material: peripheral blood or thyroid tissue (not recorded which). The rearrangement uses TRBV29-1 and TRBJ1-5; D gene ambiguous. This CDR3 is CSQEFGSNQPQHF. CDR3 DNA: TGCAGCCAAGAATTCGGTAGCAATCAGCCCCAGCATTTT.